The sequence of this T cell receptor (beta chain) was determined in a study of STAT5B mutations in CD4+ large granular lymphocyte leukemia. Study-wide results and limits: Main leukemic clonotypes were patient-specific, but roughly 25% appeared at low frequency elsewhere.

This clone came up once. Its target is not known. In the study's own analysis: Productive clonotypes were detectable down to 2.59 x 10-5 frequency. Assay: immunoSEQ multiplex PCR; the TCRdb copy retains only in-frame clones and omits some. The V and J calls and clone size come from that table; D and trimming were worked out from the DNA. This sample has about 46,000 clones, with approximately 83% found just once. The germline CDR1 and CDR2 sequences are SSHAT and FNYEAQ (reference sequence). V was pared by 1 base and J by 4 bases, with 11 bases between. The CDR3 is 15 residues long. The V gene is TRBV7-7, the J gene TRBJ2-1, with D perhaps matching TRBD2 (5 bases). Material: CD4+ T cells from blood buffy coats. The clonotype comes from a human donor in good health. The CDR3 nucleotides read TGTGCCAGCAGCTTAGGGCGAGCGGAGTACAATGAGCAGTTCTTC. It specifies CASSLGRAEYNEQFF.